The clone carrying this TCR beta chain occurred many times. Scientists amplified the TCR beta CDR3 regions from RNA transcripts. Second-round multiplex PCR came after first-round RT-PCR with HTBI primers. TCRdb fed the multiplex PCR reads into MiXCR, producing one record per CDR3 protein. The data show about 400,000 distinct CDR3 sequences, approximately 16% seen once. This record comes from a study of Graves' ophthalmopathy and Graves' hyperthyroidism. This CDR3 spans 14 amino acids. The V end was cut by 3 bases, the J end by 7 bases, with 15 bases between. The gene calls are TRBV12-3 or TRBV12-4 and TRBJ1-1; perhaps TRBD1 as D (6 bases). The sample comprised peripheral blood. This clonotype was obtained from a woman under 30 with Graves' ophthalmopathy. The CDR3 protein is CASSFSPGHHEAFF. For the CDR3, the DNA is TGTGCCAGCAGTTTTTCCCCGGGACACCATGAAGCTTTCTTT.